These T cell receptor beta chains were read from a single sample in a study of cytomegalovirus exposure and HLA in healthy donors. The data were produced by immunoSEQ multiplex PCR, yet TCRdb's version contains in-frame clones alone and is incomplete. The sample includes 200,000 or so clones, roughly 70% seen only once; the top ten take 2.6%. The sequencing input was PBMCs. These TCRs come from a man aged 35-49 years in good health and CMV-seropositive. Both conserved end residues are part of each CDR3. The D gene is left open where the match is weak. A row's size may be missing; if present it is once, few, many or a size class.

CDR3aa: CASSLGGRGRRTEAFF
CDR3nt: TGTGCCAGCAGCTTAGGTGGGAGGGGAAGGAGAACTGAAGCTTTCTTT
d_gene: NA
abundance: NA
len: 16
j_gene: TRBJ1-1
v_gene: TRBV7-8

CDR3aa: CASSPGMASGGPSTDTQYF
CDR3nt: TGCGCCAGCAGCCCTGGGATGGCTAGCGGGGGACCTAGCACAGATACGCAGTATTTT
d_gene: TRBD2
abundance: NA
len: 19
j_gene: TRBJ2-3
v_gene: TRBV5-1

CDR3aa: CASSRGQGETQYF
CDR3nt: TGTGCCAGCAGCCGGGGACAGGGAGAGACCCAGTACTTC
d_gene: TRBD1
abundance: NA
len: 13
j_gene: TRBJ2-5
v_gene: TRBV4-2

CDR3aa: CASSLPDNWNEQYF
CDR3nt: TGTGCCAGCAGCTTACCGGACAACTGGAACGAGCAGTACTTC
d_gene: NA
abundance: NA
len: 14
j_gene: TRBJ2-7
v_gene: TRBV7-6

CDR3aa: CASSEGQAGYTF
CDR3nt: TGTGCCAGCAGTGAAGGGCAGGCTGGCTACACCTTC
d_gene: NA
abundance: NA
len: 12
j_gene: TRBJ1-2
v_gene: TRBV6-1

CDR3aa: CASSLLGTEGNSPLHF
CDR3nt: TGTGCCAGCTCCCTGTTAGGGACAGAGGGGAATTCACCCCTCCACTTT
d_gene: TRBD1
abundance: NA
len: 16
j_gene: TRBJ1-6
v_gene: TRBV2

CDR3aa: CASSPAGVRGYTF
CDR3nt: TGTGCCAGCAGCCCAGCGGGGGTTCGAGGCTACACCTTC
d_gene: NA
abundance: NA
len: 13
j_gene: TRBJ1-2
v_gene: TRBV5-5

CDR3aa: CASSPSTGGFRSEQYF
CDR3nt: TGTGCCAGCTCACCTTCAACGGGGGGATTTAGGAGCGAGCAGTACTTC
d_gene: TRBD2
abundance: NA
len: 16
j_gene: TRBJ2-7
v_gene: TRBV18

CDR3aa: CASSLRTGSNTGELFF
CDR3nt: TGTGCCAGCAGCCTCCGGACAGGGTCGAACACCGGGGAGCTGTTTTTT
d_gene: TRBD1
abundance: NA
len: 16
j_gene: TRBJ2-2
v_gene: TRBV11-2

CDR3aa: CASTNRGRGSTEAFF
CDR3nt: TGTGCCAGTACCAACAGGGGGCGAGGATCCACTGAAGCTTTCTTT
d_gene: TRBD1
abundance: few
len: 15
j_gene: TRBJ1-1
v_gene: TRBV19

CDR3aa: CASSLGSLGYEQYF
CDR3nt: TGCGCCAGCAGCTTGGGGAGCCTCGGGTACGAGCAGTACTTC
d_gene: NA
abundance: NA
len: 14
j_gene: TRBJ2-7
v_gene: TRBV5-1

CDR3aa: CSVEFDSPNTEAFF
CDR3nt: TGCAGCGTTGAGTTCGACAGCCCGAACACTGAAGCTTTCTTT
d_gene: NA
abundance: NA
len: 14
j_gene: TRBJ1-1
v_gene: TRBV29-1

CDR3aa: CASSFRRGGFYNEQFF
CDR3nt: TGTGCCAGCAGTTTTCGGCGGGGGGGCTTTTACAATGAGCAGTTCTTC
d_gene: TRBD2
abundance: NA
len: 16
j_gene: TRBJ2-1
v_gene: TRBV28

CDR3aa: CASSQVPGQGSGTEAFF
CDR3nt: TGTGCCAGCAGCCAAGTCCCGGGACAGGGATCAGGCACTGAAGCTTTCTTT
d_gene: TRBD1
abundance: NA
len: 17
j_gene: TRBJ1-1
v_gene: TRBV4-2

CDR3aa: CASSLSAGGSSYEQYF
CDR3nt: TGTGCCAGCAGCTTGTCGGCAGGGGGCTCATCCTACGAGCAGTACTTC
d_gene: TRBD1
abundance: NA
len: 16
j_gene: TRBJ2-7
v_gene: TRBV5-6

CDR3aa: CASSSRGSGGLNSYEQYF
CDR3nt: TGTGCCAGCAGCTCCCGGGGTAGCGGGGGACTCAACTCCTACGAGCAGTACTTC
d_gene: TRBD2
abundance: NA
len: 18
j_gene: TRBJ2-7
v_gene: TRBV13

CDR3aa: CASSRQGTNQPQHF
CDR3nt: TGTGCCAGTAGCCGACAGGGGACGAATCAGCCCCAGCATTTT
d_gene: TRBD1
abundance: NA
len: 14
j_gene: TRBJ1-5
v_gene: TRBV19

CDR3aa: CASSVESGSGYGYTF
CDR3nt: TGTGCCAGCAGCGTAGAGTCAGGGTCGGGCTATGGCTACACCTTC
d_gene: NA
abundance: NA
len: 15
j_gene: TRBJ1-2
v_gene: TRBV9

CDR3aa: CASSQERISNQPQHF
CDR3nt: TGTGCCAGCAGCCAAGAGAGAATCAGCAATCAGCCCCAGCATTTT
d_gene: NA
abundance: NA
len: 15
j_gene: TRBJ1-5
v_gene: TRBV6-6

CDR3aa: CATKTALRNEKLFF
CDR3nt: TGCGCCACCAAGACAGCGCTCCGTAATGAAAAACTGTTTTTT
d_gene: NA
abundance: NA
len: 14
j_gene: TRBJ1-4
v_gene: TRBV10-2

CDR3aa: CASSVAPGGIDNSPLHF
CDR3nt: TGTGCCAGCAGCGTAGCTCCAGGAGGCATAGACAATTCACCCCTCCACTTT
d_gene: NA
abundance: few
len: 17
j_gene: TRBJ1-6
v_gene: TRBV9

CDR3aa: CASSRRQGEVNEQFF
CDR3nt: TGTGCCAGCAGTCGCAGACAGGGGGAGGTTAATGAGCAGTTCTTC
d_gene: TRBD1
abundance: NA
len: 15
j_gene: TRBJ2-1
v_gene: TRBV27

CDR3aa: CATGGGNTIYF
CDR3nt: TGTGCCACCGGGGGTGGAAACACCATATATTTT
d_gene: NA
abundance: once
len: 11
j_gene: TRBJ1-3
v_gene: TRBV19

CDR3aa: CASSFGGETQYF
CDR3nt: TGTGCCAGCAGCTTCGGGGGAGAGACCCAGTACTTC
d_gene: NA
abundance: few
len: 12
j_gene: TRBJ2-5
v_gene: TRBV7-2

CDR3aa: CASSGQDYEQYF
CDR3nt: TGTGCCAGCTCAGGACAGGACTACGAGCAGTACTTC
d_gene: TRBD1
abundance: NA
len: 12
j_gene: TRBJ2-7
v_gene: TRBV18

CDR3aa: CASSLQYNEQFF
CDR3nt: TGTGCCAGCAGTCTCCAGTACAATGAGCAGTTCTTC
d_gene: NA
abundance: NA
len: 12
j_gene: TRBJ2-1
v_gene: TRBV2

CDR3aa: CASSLGDRRTGELFF
CDR3nt: TGTGCCAGCAGCTTGGGGGACAGACGCACCGGGGAGCTGTTTTTT
d_gene: TRBD1
abundance: NA
len: 15
j_gene: TRBJ2-2
v_gene: TRBV5-4

CDR3aa: CASTPGGGAPTEAFF
CDR3nt: TGTGCCAGCACCCCCGGTGGGGGGGCCCCCACTGAAGCTTTCTTT
d_gene: NA
abundance: NA
len: 15
j_gene: TRBJ1-1
v_gene: TRBV5-6

CDR3aa: CASSLTAEETQYF
CDR3nt: TGTGCCAGCAGCTTAACCGCGGAGGAGACCCAGTACTTC
d_gene: NA
abundance: NA
len: 13
j_gene: TRBJ2-5
v_gene: TRBV7-9

CDR3aa: CASSVVEGMGEKLFF
CDR3nt: TGTGCCAGCAGCGTAGTCGAGGGAATGGGAGAAAAACTGTTTTTT
d_gene: NA
abundance: NA
len: 15
j_gene: TRBJ1-4
v_gene: TRBV9

CDR3aa: CASSSYIAGGNTGELFF
CDR3nt: TGCGCCAGCAGCTCCTATATAGCGGGGGGAAACACCGGGGAGCTGTTTTTT
d_gene: TRBD2
abundance: NA
len: 17
j_gene: TRBJ2-2
v_gene: TRBV5-1